This T cell receptor beta chain came from a study of Graves' ophthalmopathy and Graves' hyperthyroidism. Across the study: Calling hyperthyroidism stable required that no ophthalmopathy show up within 18 months of follow-up.

About this clonotype itself: Its antigen is not identified.

RNA served as the template for amplifying TCR beta CDR3 regions. First-round RT-PCR with HTBI primers preceded a second-round multiplex PCR. Using its own MiXCR run on the multiplex PCR reads, TCRdb lists one record per CDR3 protein. The data contain about 600,000 distinct CDR3 sequences, less than 40% of them singletons. The CDR3 has 15 residues. V lost 5 bases, J lost 3 bases, and 13 bases lay in between. Germline CDR1 and CDR2: SNHLY and FYNNEI. Study observations and caveats: Prediction of ophthalmopathy progression reached approximately 64% sensitivity and roughly 72% specificity. In blood, most expanded thyroid clonotypes above 0.001 frequency were also detected.

Clinical symptoms and serum thyroxine were used for diagnosis; TRAb, thyroid ultrasound and orbital computed tomography were also relied on. The origin of this receptor is an adult man with Graves' hyperthyroidism. The chain joins TRBV2 to TRBJ2-2; unclear D gene. Sequencing input: peripheral blood or thyroid tissue (not recorded which). CDR3 in amino acids: CASSLWKTYTGELFF. CDR3 DNA sequence: TGTGCCAGCAGTTTATGGAAAACTTACACCGGGGAGCTGTTTTTT.